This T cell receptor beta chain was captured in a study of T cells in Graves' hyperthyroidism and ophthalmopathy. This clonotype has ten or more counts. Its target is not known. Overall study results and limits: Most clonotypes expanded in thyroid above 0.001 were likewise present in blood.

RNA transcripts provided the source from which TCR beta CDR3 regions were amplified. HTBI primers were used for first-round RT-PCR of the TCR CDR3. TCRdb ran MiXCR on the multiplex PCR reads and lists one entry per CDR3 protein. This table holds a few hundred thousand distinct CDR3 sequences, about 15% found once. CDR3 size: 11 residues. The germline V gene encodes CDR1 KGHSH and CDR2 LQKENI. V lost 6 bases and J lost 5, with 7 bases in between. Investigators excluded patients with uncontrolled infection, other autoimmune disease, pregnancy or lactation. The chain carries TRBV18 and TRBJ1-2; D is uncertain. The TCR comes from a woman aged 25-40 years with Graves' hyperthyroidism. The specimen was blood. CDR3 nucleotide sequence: TGTGCCAGCTCCGACGCATATGGCTACACCTTC. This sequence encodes CASSDAYGYTF.